This TCR beta chain was documented in a study of early T cells in non-severe SARS-CoV-2 infection. This clonotype was found a few times. Individual cDNA molecules received unique molecular identifiers. TCRdb reanalysed the 5' RACE reads using MiXCR and keeps one entry per CDR3 protein. The table lists about 77,000 distinct CDR3 sequences, approximately 15% of them singletons. Germline V CDR1 and CDR2: SGHRS, YFSETQ. This CDR3 is built from 14 residues. Trimming removed 0 bases at V and 4 bases at J, with 10 bases between. The chain joins TRBV5-1 to TRBJ1-2; D ambiguous. Sequencing was carried out using whole blood. The receptor's source is an adult who was a healthcare worker with PCR-confirmed SARS-CoV-2 infection or an uninfected control (not recorded which). CDR3 nucleotides: TGCGCCAGCAGCTTGGAGGGCATTGGCTATGGCTACACCTTC. Translating it yields CASSLEGIGYGYTF.